This TCR beta chain was profiled in a study of blood T cell repertoires in COVID-19. At the level of the study: The United States, Italy and Spain supplied acute and convalescent COVID-19 samples. Sample material is recorded as cDNA or gDNA derived from T cells, B-cell-depleted T cells, or PBMCs.

The CDR3 runs 13 residues. Losses at the gene ends were 6 bases for V and 6 bases for J; bases not matched to a gene: 9. Germline assignment: CDR1 SQVTM and CDR2 ANQGSEA. The assay was immunoSEQ multiplex PCR, and TCRdb's table has in-frame clones only and misses some. This repertoire shows 230,000 or so clones, more than 65% found once; its top ten account for 3.4%. Participants had their cohort set by participant-reported clinical history. This receptor was identified in a man over 45 who had recovered from COVID-19. The V and J genes are TRBV29-1 and TRBJ2-7, with TRBD2 matching 9 bases. Sequenced sample: PBMCs or T cells enriched from blood (not recorded which). The CDR3 loop is CSVLAGSGGEQYF. The CDR3 nucleotides are TGCAGCGTACTAGCGGGTTCTGGGGGCGAGCAGTACTTC.